A single sample is the source of the 3 T cell receptor beta chains below, sequenced in a study of blood T cell repertoires in COVID-19. Using immunoSEQ multiplex PCR, the repertoire was profiled, and TCRdb retains in-frame clones only, with some absent. The sample comprises some 120,000 clones, about four fifths of which are singletons, and approximately 13% rests with the top ten. Sample: peripheral blood. These receptors were taken from a woman aged 30 to 39 who had recovered from COVID-19.

The rearrangement uses TRBV7-9 and TRBJ2-2; weak D call: TRBD1 (6 bases). Germline-derived CDR1 and CDR2 are SEHNR and FQNEAQ (reference sequence). This CDR3 comprises 16 residues. V lost 5 bases to trimming and J lost 0 bases, with 13 bases between them. The CDR3 here is CASSLTGSSNTGELFF. The DNA for the CDR3 is TGTGCCAGCAGCCTAACAGGGTCCTCGAACACCGGGGAGCTGTTTTTT.

This rearrangement joins TRBV5-8 to TRBJ2-7; possibly TRBD2 for D (7 bases). This CDR3 comprises 17 residues. V dropped 4 bases and J dropped 2 bases, with 22 bases sitting between them. In germline, CDR1 is SGHTS, CDR2 YDEGEE. The chain's CDR3 is CASSIAGRTAGTYEQYF. CDR3 bases: TGTGCCAGCAGCATCGCCGGGAGGACAGCGGGGACCTACGAGCAGTACTTC.

V gene TRBV27 combines with J gene TRBJ2-7; 7 bases align to TRBD1. The trim removed 5 bases at V and 4 bases at J, leaving 8 bases unmatched. This CDR3 is built from 14 residues. The germline gives CDR1 MNHEY, CDR2 SMNVEV (reference sequence). This CDR3 reads CASSAPGQRYEQYF. CDR3 nucleotide sequence: TGTGCCAGCAGTGCACCGGGACAGAGATACGAGCAGTACTTC.